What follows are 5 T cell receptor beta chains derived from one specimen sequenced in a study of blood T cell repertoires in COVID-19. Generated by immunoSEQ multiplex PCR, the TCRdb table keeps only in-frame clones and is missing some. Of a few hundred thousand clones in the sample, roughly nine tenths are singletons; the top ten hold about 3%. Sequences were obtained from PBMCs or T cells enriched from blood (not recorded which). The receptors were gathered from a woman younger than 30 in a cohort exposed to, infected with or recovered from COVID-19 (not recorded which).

CDR3 protein: CASSQGPAGNEQFF. The CDR3 DNA is TGTGCCAGCAGCCAAGGCCCAGCGGGGAATGAGCAGTTCTTC. This rearrangement joins TRBV3-1 (or the pseudogene TRBV3-2) to TRBJ2-1, with 7 positions matching TRBD2. Germline CDR1 and CDR2: LGHDT and YNNKEL (reference sequence). The V and J ends lost 1 base and 7 bases, in that order; junction bases with no gene match: 4. The CDR3 contains 14 residues.

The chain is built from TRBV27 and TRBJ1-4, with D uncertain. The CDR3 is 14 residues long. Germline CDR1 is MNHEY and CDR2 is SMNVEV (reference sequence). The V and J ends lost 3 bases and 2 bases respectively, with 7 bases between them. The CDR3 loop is CASSFRFTNEKLFF. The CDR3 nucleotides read TGTGCCAGCAGTTTCCGGTTCACTAATGAAAAACTGTTTTTT.

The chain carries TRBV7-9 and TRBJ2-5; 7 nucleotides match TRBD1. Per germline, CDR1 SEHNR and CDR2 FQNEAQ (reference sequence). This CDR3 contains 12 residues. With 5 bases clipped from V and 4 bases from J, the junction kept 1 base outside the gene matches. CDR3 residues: CASSRQGETQYF. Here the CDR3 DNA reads TGTGCCAGCAGCCGACAGGGAGAGACCCAGTACTTC. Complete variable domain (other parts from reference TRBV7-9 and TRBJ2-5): DTGVSQNPRHKITKRGQNVTFRCDPISEHNRLYWYRQTLGQGPEFLTYFQNEAQLEKSRLLSDRFSAERPKGSFSTLEIQRTEQGDSAMYLCASSRQGETQYFGPGTRLLVL.

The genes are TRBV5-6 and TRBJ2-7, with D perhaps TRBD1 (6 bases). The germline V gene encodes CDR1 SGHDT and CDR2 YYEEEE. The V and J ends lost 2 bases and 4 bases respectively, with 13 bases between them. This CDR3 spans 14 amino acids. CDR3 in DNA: TGTGCCAGCAGCTTTTATGGACAGCAATACGAGCAGTACTTC. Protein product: CASSFYGQQYEQYF.

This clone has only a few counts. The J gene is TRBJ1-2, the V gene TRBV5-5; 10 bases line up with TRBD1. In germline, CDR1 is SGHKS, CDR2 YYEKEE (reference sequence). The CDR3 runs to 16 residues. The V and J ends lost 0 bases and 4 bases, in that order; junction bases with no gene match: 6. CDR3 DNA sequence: TGTGCCAGCAGCTTGGGGGGGACAGGGGTTTCCTATGGCTACACCTTC. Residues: CASSLGGTGVSYGYTF. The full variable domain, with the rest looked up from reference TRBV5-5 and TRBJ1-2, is DAGVTQSPTHLIKTRGQQVTLRCSPISGHKSVSWYQQVLGQGPQFIFQYYEKEERGRGNFPDRFSARQFPNYSSELNVNALLLGDSALYLCASSLGGTGVSYGYTFGSGTRLTVV.